This TCR beta chain was sequenced in a study of T cell clonotyping in hematopoietic cell transplantation. Study results and limitations: At the given depth, recipient repertoires were over 95% de novo clonotypes. Recipient TCR diversity dropped after transplant; expanded clonotypes rose from day 30 to 180. Graft donor and pretransplant recipient Inverse Simpson Index values predicted broader posttransplant TCR diversity.

On this clone itself: The antigen remains undetermined.

The repertoire was sequenced with immunoSEQ multiplex PCR; TCRdb's copy has only in-frame clones and lacks some. The repertoire holds over 7,500 clones, with around 97% as singletons. Germline assignment: CDR1 SGHAT and CDR2 FQNNGV. V dropped 5 bases and J dropped 0 bases, with 11 bases sitting between them. The length of the CDR3 is 14 residues. Recipients were bled about 28 days pretransplant and at posttransplant days 30, 100, 180. V and J are TRBV11-2 and TRBJ2-7; D is perhaps TRBD1 (6 bases). This receptor was obtained from a male patient aged 60 to 75 who had an allogeneic stem cell transplant from a related donor, so the T cells may come from the graft donor. Some clones in this sample may be carry-over from other donors' samples. This sample comprised peripheral blood mononuclear cells, obtained 100 days after allogeneic stem cell transplant. The CDR3 region is CASSRQATSYEQYF. Written as DNA, the CDR3 is TGTGCCAGCAGCCGACAGGCCACCTCCTACGAGCAGTACTTC.